The source of this T cell receptor (beta chain) is a study of cytomegalovirus exposure and HLA in healthy donors. The data were produced by immunoSEQ multiplex PCR, yet TCRdb's version contains in-frame clones alone and is incomplete. Of around 61,000 clones listed, 85% to 95% are singletons. About this clone: The antigen is not known.

Study-level points and caveats: Reportedly, diagnosis of cytomegalovirus status by the classifier showed high specificity and sensitivity. Cytomegalovirus association was assigned to under 200 TCR beta chains.

The donors were part of the validation cohort of 100 to 150 subjects. That cohort was separate from the first cohort, which comprised 666 subjects. Germline CDR1 is MGHRA and CDR2 is YSYEKL. The germline V and J ends were trimmed by 4 bases and 3 bases, with 13 bases remaining between them. The CDR3 has 14 residues. The TCR was taken from a man younger than 35 in good health and CMV-seropositive. This chain joins TRBV4-1 and TRBJ2-7; a weak D match, TRBD2 (6 bases). Sequencing was done on a sample of PBMCs. CDR3 loop: CASSPLAELYEQYF. The CDR3 DNA reads as TGCGCCAGCAGCCCCTTAGCGGAGCTCTACGAGCAGTACTTC.